This T cell receptor beta chain was obtained from a study of blood T cell repertoires in COVID-19. Overall study: The samples span acute and convalescent COVID-19 from the United States, Italy and Spain.

Some clones are missing from TCRdb's copy, which holds only in-frame ones; the method was immunoSEQ multiplex PCR. The repertoire holds 250,000 or so clones, with about 68% as singletons. This clone was seen a single time. Germline loops: CDR1 KGHSH, CDR2 LQKENI. Trimming cost V 6 bases and J 2 bases; bases outside gene matches: 4. This CDR3 is 14 amino acids long. The TCR was taken from a woman aged 80 or older with acute or convalescent COVID-19. Specimen: peripheral blood. The chain uses TRBV18 and TRBJ2-7, with 10 bases that match TRBD1. As DNA, the CDR3 is TGTGCCAGCTCTCCGGGACAGGGGCCCTACGAGCAGTACTTC. Protein sequence: CASSPGQGPYEQYF.